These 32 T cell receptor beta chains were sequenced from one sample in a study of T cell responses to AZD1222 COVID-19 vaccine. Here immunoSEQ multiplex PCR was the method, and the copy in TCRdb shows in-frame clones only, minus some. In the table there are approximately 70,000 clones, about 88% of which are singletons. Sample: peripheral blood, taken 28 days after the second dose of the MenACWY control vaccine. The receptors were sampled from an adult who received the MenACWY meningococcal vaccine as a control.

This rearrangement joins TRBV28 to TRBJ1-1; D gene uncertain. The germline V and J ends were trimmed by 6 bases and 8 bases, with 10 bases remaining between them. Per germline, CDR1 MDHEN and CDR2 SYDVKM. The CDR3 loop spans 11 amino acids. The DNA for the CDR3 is TGTGCCAGCAGCCGGACGGGAGAAGCTTTCTTT. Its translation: CASSRTGEAFF. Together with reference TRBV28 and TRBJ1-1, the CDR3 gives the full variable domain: DVKVTQSSRYLVKRTGEKVFLECVQDMDHENMFWYRQDPGLGLRLIYFSYDVKMKEKGDIPEGYSVSREKKERFSLILESASTNQTSMYLCASSRTGEAFFGQGTRLTVV.

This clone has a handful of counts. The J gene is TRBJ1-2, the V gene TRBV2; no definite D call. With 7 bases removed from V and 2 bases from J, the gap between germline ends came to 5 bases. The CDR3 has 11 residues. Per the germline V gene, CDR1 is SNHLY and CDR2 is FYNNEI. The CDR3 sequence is CASTGNYGYTF. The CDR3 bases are TGTGCCAGCACCGGGAACTATGGCTACACCTTC.

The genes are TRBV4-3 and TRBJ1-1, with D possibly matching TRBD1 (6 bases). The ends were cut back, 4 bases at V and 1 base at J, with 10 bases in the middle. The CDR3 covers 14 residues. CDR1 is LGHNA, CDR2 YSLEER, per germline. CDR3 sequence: CASSLGAGNTEAFF. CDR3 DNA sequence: TGCGCCAGCAGCCTGGGGGCCGGGAACACTGAAGCTTTCTTT.

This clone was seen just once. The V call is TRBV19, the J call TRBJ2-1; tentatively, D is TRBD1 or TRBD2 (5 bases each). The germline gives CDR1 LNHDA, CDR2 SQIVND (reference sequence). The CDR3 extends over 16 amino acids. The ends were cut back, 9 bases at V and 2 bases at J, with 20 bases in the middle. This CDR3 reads CASQARTGTPYNEQFF. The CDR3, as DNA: TGTGCCAGCCAGGCGAGAACGGGGACCCCCTACAATGAGCAGTTCTTC.

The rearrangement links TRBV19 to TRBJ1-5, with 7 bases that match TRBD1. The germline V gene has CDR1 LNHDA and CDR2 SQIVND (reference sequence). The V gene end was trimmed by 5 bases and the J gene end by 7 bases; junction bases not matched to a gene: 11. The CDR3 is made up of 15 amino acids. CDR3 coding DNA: TGTGCCAGTAGTGTTAGACAGGGCAAGGGGCAGCCCCAGCATTTT. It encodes CASSVRQGKGQPQHF.

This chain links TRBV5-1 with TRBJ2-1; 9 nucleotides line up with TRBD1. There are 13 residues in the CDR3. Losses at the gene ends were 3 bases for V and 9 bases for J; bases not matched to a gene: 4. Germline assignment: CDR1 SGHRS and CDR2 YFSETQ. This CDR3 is CASSWGQGTEQFF. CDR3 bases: TGCGCCAGCAGCTGGGGACAGGGAACTGAGCAGTTCTTC.

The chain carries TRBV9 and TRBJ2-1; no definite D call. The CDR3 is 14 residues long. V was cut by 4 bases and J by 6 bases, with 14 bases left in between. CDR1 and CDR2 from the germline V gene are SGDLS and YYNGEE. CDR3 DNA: TGTGCCAGCAGCCCCATAGGACCTTTCAATGAGCAGTTCTTC. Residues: CASSPIGPFNEQFF. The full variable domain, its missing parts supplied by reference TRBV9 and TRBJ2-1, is DSGVTQTPKHLITATGQRVTLRCSPRSGDLSVYWYQQSLDQGLQFLIQYYNGEERAKGNILERFSAQQFPDLHSELNLSSLELGDSALYFCASSPIGPFNEQFFGPGTRLTVL.

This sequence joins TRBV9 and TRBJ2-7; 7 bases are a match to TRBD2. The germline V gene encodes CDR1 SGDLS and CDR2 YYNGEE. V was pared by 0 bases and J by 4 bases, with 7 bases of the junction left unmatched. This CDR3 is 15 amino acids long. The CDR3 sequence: CASSVGEGIGYEQYF. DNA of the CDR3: TGTGCCAGCAGCGTAGGGGAGGGCATCGGATACGAGCAGTACTTC. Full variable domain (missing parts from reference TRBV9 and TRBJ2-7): DSGVTQTPKHLITATGQRVTLRCSPRSGDLSVYWYQQSLDQGLQFLIQYYNGEERAKGNILERFSAQQFPDLHSELNLSSLELGDSALYFCASSVGEGIGYEQYFGPGTRLTVT.

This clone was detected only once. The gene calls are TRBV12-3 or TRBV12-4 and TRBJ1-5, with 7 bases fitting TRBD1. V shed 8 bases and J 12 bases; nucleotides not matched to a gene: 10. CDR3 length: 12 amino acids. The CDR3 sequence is CASGEGQAVQHF. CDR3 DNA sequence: TGTGCCAGCGGAGAAGGACAGGCGGTCCAGCATTTT.

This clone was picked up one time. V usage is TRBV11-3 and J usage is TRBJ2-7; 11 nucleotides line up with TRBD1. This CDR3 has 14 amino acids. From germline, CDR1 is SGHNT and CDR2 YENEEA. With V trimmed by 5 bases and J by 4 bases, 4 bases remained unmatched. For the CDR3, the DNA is TGTGCCAGCAGCCAAGGGACAGGGGGGTACGAGCAGTACTTC. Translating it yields CASSQGTGGYEQYF.

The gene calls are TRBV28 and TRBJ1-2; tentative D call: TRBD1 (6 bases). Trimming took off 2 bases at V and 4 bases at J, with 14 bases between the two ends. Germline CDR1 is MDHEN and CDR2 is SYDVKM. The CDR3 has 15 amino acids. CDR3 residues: CASSLPGGPVYGYTF. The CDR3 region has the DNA TGTGCCAGCAGTTTACCCGGGGGGCCGGTCTATGGCTACACCTTC.

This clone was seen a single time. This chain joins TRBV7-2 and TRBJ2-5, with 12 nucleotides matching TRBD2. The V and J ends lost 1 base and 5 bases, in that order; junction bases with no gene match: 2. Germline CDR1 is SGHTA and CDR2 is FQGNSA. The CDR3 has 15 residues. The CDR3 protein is CASSLGTSGIETQYF. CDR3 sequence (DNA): TGTGCCAGCAGCTTAGGGACTAGCGGGATTGAGACCCAGTACTTC.

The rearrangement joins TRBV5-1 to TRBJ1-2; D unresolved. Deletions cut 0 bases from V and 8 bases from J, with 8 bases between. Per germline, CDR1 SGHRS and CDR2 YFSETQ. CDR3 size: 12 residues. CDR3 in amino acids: CASSLDLFGYTF. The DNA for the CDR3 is TGCGCCAGCAGCTTGGACCTTTTCGGCTACACCTTC.

In nucleotides, the CDR3 is TGCGCCAGCAGCCGCGCCGGGACAGGCTTGGCTTTCTTT. The encoded protein is CASSRAGTGLAFF. The V call is TRBV5-1, the J call TRBJ1-1, with TRBD1 matching over 8 bases. This CDR3 region has 13 residues. Germline CDR1 reads SGHRS; CDR2 reads YFSETQ. The J segment lost 11 bases and the V segment lost 4 bases, leaving 10 bases of the junction unmatched.

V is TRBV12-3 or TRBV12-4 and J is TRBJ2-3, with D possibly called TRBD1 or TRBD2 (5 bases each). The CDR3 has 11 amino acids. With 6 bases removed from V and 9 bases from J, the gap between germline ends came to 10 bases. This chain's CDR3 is CASSRWDTQYF. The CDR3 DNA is TGTGCCAGCAGCCGGTGGGACACGCAGTATTTT.

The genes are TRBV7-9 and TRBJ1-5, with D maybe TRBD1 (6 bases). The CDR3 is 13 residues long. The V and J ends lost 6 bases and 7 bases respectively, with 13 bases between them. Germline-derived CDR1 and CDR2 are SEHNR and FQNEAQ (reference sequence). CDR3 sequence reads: CASSYREGQPQHF. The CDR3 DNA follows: TGTGCCAGCAGTTACAGGGAGGGGCAGCCCCAGCATTTT.

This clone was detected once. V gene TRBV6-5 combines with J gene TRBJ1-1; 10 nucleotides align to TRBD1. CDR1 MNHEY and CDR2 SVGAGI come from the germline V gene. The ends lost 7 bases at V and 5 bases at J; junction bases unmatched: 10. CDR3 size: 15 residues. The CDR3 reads CASTLAGTGETEAFF. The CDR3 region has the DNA TGTGCCAGCACCCTGGCGGGGACAGGGGAAACTGAAGCTTTCTTT.

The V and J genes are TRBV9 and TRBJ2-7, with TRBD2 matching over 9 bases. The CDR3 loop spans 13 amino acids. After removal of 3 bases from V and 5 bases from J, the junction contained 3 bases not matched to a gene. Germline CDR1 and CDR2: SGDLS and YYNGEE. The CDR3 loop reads CASSAKREDEQYF. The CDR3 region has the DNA TGTGCCAGCAGCGCCAAGCGGGAGGACGAGCAGTACTTC.

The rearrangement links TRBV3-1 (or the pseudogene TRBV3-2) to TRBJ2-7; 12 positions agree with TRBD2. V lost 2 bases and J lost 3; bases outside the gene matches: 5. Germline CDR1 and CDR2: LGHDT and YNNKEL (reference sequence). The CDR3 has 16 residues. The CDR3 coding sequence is TGTGCCAGCAGCCAACTGACTAGCGGGGGTGTCTACGAGCAGTACTTC. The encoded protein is CASSQLTSGGVYEQYF.

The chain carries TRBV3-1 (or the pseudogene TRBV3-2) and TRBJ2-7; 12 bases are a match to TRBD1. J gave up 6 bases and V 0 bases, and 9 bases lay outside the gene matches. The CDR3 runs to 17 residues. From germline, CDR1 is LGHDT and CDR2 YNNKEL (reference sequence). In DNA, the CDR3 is TGTGCCAGCAGCCAAGAAGGGACAGGGGGCGTAGACAGCGAGCAGTACTTC. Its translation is CASSQEGTGGVDSEQYF.

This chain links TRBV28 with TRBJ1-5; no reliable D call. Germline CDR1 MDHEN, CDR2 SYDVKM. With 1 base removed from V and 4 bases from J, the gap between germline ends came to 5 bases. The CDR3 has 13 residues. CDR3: CASSLSGNQPQHF. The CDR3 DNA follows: TGTGCCAGCAGTTTATCGGGGAATCAGCCCCAGCATTTT.

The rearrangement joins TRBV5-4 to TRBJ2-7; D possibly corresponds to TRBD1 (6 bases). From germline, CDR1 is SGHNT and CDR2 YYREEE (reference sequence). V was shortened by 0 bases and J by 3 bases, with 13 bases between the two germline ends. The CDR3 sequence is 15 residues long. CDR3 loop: CASSLGTDAIYEQYF. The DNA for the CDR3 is TGTGCCAGCAGCTTGGGGACAGATGCAATCTACGAGCAGTACTTC.

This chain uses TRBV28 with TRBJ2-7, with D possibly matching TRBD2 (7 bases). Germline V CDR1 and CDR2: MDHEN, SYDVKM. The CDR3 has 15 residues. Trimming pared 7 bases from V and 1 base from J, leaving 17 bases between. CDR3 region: CASTLRGGISYEQYF. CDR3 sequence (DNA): TGTGCCAGCACCCTAAGGGGGGGGATATCCTACGAGCAGTACTTC.

CDR3: CASSPDHGGEYNEQFF. The CDR3 bases are TGCGCCAGCAGCCCTGACCACGGGGGCGAATACAATGAGCAGTTCTTC. The rearrangement links TRBV4-3 to TRBJ2-1; D might be TRBD1 or TRBD2, each matching 6 bases. The germline gives CDR1 LGHNA, CDR2 YSLEER. This CDR3 is 16 amino acids long. Trimming cost V 4 bases and J 4 bases, with 17 bases left between them.

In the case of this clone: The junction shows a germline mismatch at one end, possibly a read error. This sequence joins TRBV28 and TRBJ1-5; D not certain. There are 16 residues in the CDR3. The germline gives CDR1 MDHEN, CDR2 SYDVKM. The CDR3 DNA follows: TGTGCCAGCAGTTTAGGAGGTGCTCTTAGCTATCAGCCCCAGCATTTT. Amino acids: CASSLGGALSYQPQHF.

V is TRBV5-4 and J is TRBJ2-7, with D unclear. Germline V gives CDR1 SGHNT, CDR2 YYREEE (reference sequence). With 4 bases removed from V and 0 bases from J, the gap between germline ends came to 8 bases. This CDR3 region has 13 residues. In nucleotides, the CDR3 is TGTGCCAGCAGCAACAGTGTCTCCTACGAGCAGTACTTC. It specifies CASSNSVSYEQYF.

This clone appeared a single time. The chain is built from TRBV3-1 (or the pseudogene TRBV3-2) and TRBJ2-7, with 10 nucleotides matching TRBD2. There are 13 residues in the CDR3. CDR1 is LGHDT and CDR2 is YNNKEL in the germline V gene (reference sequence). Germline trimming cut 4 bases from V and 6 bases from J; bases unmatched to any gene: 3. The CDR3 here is CASSPTSGAEQYF. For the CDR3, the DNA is TGTGCCAGCAGCCCAACTAGCGGGGCCGAGCAGTACTTC.

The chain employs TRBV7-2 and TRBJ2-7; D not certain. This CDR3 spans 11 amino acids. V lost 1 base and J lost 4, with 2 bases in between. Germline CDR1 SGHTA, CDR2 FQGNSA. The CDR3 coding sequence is TGTGCCAGCAGCTTAGTTTACGAGCAGTACTTC. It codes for CASSLVYEQYF.

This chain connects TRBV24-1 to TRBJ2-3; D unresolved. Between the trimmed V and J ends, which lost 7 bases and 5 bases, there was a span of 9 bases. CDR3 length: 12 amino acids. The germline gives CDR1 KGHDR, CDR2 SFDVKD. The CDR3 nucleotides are TGTGCCACCAGAGGGTTATTAGATACGCAGTATTTT. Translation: CATRGLLDTQYF.

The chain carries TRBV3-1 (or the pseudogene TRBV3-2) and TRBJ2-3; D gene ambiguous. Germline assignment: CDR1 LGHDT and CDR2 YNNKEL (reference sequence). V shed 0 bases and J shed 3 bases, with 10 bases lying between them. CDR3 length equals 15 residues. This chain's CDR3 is CASSQEVRLTDTQYF. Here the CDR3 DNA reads TGTGCCAGCAGCCAAGAAGTCAGACTGACAGATACGCAGTATTTT.

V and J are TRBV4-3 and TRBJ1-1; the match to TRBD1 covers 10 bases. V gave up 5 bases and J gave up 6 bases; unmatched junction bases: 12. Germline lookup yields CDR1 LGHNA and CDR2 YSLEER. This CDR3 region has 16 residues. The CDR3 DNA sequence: TGCGCCAGCAGCTCCCGAATAGGGACAGGGGAACCTGAAGCTTTCTTT. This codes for CASSSRIGTGEPEAFF.

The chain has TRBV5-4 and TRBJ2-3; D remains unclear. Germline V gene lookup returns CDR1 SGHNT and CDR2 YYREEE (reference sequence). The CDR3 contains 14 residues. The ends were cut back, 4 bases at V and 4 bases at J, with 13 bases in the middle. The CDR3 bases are TGTGCCAGCAGCCCCGGCCTCAGCCCAGATACGCAGTATTTT. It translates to CASSPGLSPDTQYF.